The 24 T cell receptor beta chains below all came from one sample that was sequenced in a study of beta chain features in type 1 diabetes (dated by TCRdb to between 2017 and 2018). Libraries were prepared through the immunoSEQ multiplex PCR assay. The entire amount of isolated RNA was reverse transcribed using the High Capacity cDNA Reverse Transcription Kit, so the sequenced TCRB transcripts were expressed ones. TCRdb retrieved this table from immuneACCESS and kept in-frame rearrangements only. Not all clones are present; in checked studies, unresolved V genes account for under half, and no reason is known for the remainder. Here the sample has more than 150,000 clones; around 10% occur a single time. The ten largest clones add up to roughly 2% of the sample. The material sequenced was central memory CD4+ T cells from blood. These receptors all stem from a man between 18 and 35 years old in good health.

This chain connects TRBV28 to TRBJ2-5; D remains unclear. CDR1 and CDR2 from the germline V gene are MDHEN and SYDVKM. Trimming left V 7 bases short and J 3 bases short, with 12 bases between. This CDR3 has 13 residues. As DNA, the CDR3 is TGTGCCAGCAATAACCTTCTAAAAGAGACCCAGTACTTC. It yields the protein CASNNLLKETQYF.

The chain combines TRBV7-9 with TRBJ2-7; tentatively, D is TRBD2 (7 bases). This CDR3 spans 14 amino acids. The germline V and J ends were trimmed by 5 bases and 4 bases, with 15 bases remaining between them. Germline CDR1 and CDR2: SEHNR and FQNEAQ (reference sequence). The CDR3 loop is CASSALGGGYEQYF. The DNA of the CDR3 is TGTGCCAGCAGCGCCCTGGGAGGGGGGTACGAGCAGTACTTC.

This clone has just a few counts. This sequence joins TRBV2 and TRBJ2-2, with 8 bases matching TRBD2. J was trimmed by 2 bases and V by 6 bases; bases with no gene match: 5. CDR3 length: 15 amino acids. Germline assignment: CDR1 SNHLY and CDR2 FYNNEI. The CDR3 here is CASRIAGSNTGELFF. The CDR3 DNA follows: TGTGCCAGCAGGATAGCGGGGTCCAACACCGGGGAGCTGTTTTTT.

The chain is built from TRBV27 and TRBJ2-5, with a weak D call TRBD2 (6 bases). The V gene's germline CDR1 is MNHEY and CDR2 SMNVEV (reference sequence). The CDR3 spans 14 residues. V lost 3 bases, J lost 4 bases, and 12 bases lay in between. CDR3 DNA sequence: TGTGCCAGCAGTTTCGGTAGCGGAAGAGAGACCCAGTACTTC. Amino acid sequence: CASSFGSGRETQYF.

As concerns this clone: At the DNA level, this CDR3 is encoded by other sequences in the same sample as well. This rearrangement joins TRBV25-1 to TRBJ2-7; D is ambiguous. Germline-derived CDR1 and CDR2 are MGHDK and SYGVNS. The CDR3 totals 11 residues. V was pared by 4 bases and J by 3 bases, with 4 bases between. The CDR3 DNA follows: TGTGCCAGCAGTGGCTACTACGAGCAGTACTTC. Residues: CASSGYYEQYF.

This chain joins TRBV4-3 and TRBJ2-5; 9 positions match TRBD2. The CDR3 is 16 amino acids. Germline V gene data show CDR1 as LGHNA and CDR2 as YSLEER. The V segment lost 0 bases and the J segment 4 bases; nucleotides outside the gene matches: 6. CDR3 loop: CASSQDRAGGVETQYF. CDR3 DNA sequence: TGCGCCAGCAGCCAAGACCGAGCGGGAGGAGTAGAGACCCAGTACTTC.

This clone showed up just a few times. This chain connects TRBV18 to TRBJ1-2, with D unresolved. The CDR3 runs 13 residues. V was shortened by 1 base and J by 5 bases, with 8 bases between the two germline ends. Per germline, CDR1 KGHSH and CDR2 LQKENI. CDR3 residues: CASSPRDSYGYTF. As DNA, the CDR3 is TGTGCCAGCTCACCACGAGACTCTTATGGCTACACCTTC.

This clone occurred a few times. The rearrangement links TRBV7-9 to TRBJ1-4, with D maybe TRBD1 (6 bases). Germline V gives CDR1 SEHNR, CDR2 FQNEAQ (reference sequence). The CDR3 contains 15 residues. The V and J ends lost 5 bases and 0 bases respectively, with 10 bases between them. The CDR3 here is CASSPGTTTNEKLFF. The CDR3 nucleotides read TGTGCCAGCAGCCCCGGGACAACAACTAATGAAAAACTGTTTTTT.

This clone was counted only a few times. Different DNA sequences within this sample yield the same CDR3. This chain links TRBV28 with TRBJ2-1; unclear D gene. V was shortened by 3 bases and J by 3 bases, with 6 bases between the two germline ends. The CDR3 is 13 amino acids. Germline V lookup: CDR1 MDHEN, CDR2 SYDVKM. The CDR3 nucleotides are TGTGCCAGCAGTTTGTCCGGCTACAATGAGCAGTTCTTC. It encodes CASSLSGYNEQFF.

This clone was observed a handful of times. The rearrangement links TRBV7-2 to TRBJ2-1; D assignment may be TRBD1 or TRBD2 (6 bases each). This CDR3 has 13 amino acids. The ends were cut back, 10 bases at V and 10 bases at J, with 20 bases in the middle. Germline assignment: CDR1 SGHTA and CDR2 FQGNSA. The CDR3: CATGGAGLNEQFF. The CDR3 DNA follows: TGTGCCACCGGGGGCGCGGGTTTAAACGAGCAGTTCTTC. The variable domain in full, with the rest retrieved from reference TRBV7-2 and TRBJ2-1, is GAGVSQSPSNKVTEKGKDVELRCDPISGHTALYWYRQSLGQGLEFLIYFQGNSAPDKSGLPSDRFSAERTGGSVSTLTIQRTQQEDSAVYLCATGGAGLNEQFFGPGTRLTVL.

This clone came up a few times. The CDR3 DNA sequence: TGTGCCAGCAGCTTAGGAAGGCGACAGAACACCGGGGAGCTGTTTTTT. This encodes CASSLGRRQNTGELFF. V gene TRBV7-2 combines with J gene TRBJ2-2; D remains ambiguous. In germline, CDR1 is SGHTA, CDR2 FQGNSA. The CDR3 runs to 16 residues. Trimming took off 1 base at V and 1 base at J, with 10 bases between the two ends. Together with reference TRBV7-2 and TRBJ2-2, the CDR3 gives the full variable domain: GAGVSQSPSNKVTEKGKDVELRCDPISGHTALYWYRQSLGQGLEFLIYFQGNSAPDKSGLPSDRFSAERTGGSVSTLTIQRTQQEDSAVYLCASSLGRRQNTGELFFGEGSRLTVL.

This clone was recorded a few times. This chain connects TRBV5-6 to TRBJ2-5; weak D call: TRBD2 (5 bases). V lost 3 bases and J lost 5, with 14 bases in between. The germline V gene has CDR1 SGHDT and CDR2 YYEEEE. This CDR3 contains 14 residues. CDR3 in amino acids: CASSSLASRETQYF. The CDR3 DNA reads TGTGCCAGCAGCTCCCTAGCTTCTCGGGAGACCCAGTACTTC.

This clone was picked up a small number of times. The rearrangement uses TRBV29-1 and TRBJ1-1; D is ambiguous. CDR3 length: 12 residues. V was pared by 4 bases and J by 2 bases, with 8 bases between. Germline CDR1 reads SQVTM; CDR2 reads ANQGSEA. The CDR3 is CSVGARNTEAFF. For the CDR3, the DNA is TGCAGCGTTGGAGCAAGAAACACTGAAGCTTTCTTT.

This clone was counted many times. This chain joins TRBV13 and TRBJ2-1, with D perhaps assigned TRBD1 or TRBD2 (6 bases each). Trimming took 8 bases from V and 1 from J, leaving 12 bases between them. This CDR3 contains 14 residues. The germline V gene has CDR1 PRHDT and CDR2 FYEKMQ (reference sequence). The CDR3 DNA reads as TGTGCCAGCCAAATAGGGGGGTCCTACAATGAGCAGTTCTTC. Its protein is CASQIGGSYNEQFF.

This clone came up many times. The rearrangement joins TRBV7-9 to TRBJ2-7, with 8 bases lining up with TRBD1. The CDR3 loop spans 14 amino acids. V shed 5 bases and J 3 bases; nucleotides not matched to a gene: 6. Germline V lookup: CDR1 SEHNR, CDR2 FQNEAQ (reference sequence). The CDR3 DNA sequence: TGTGCCAGCAGCCGGGGACAGGTGCTCTACGAGCAGTACTTC. Translated, it gives CASSRGQVLYEQYF.

The genes are TRBV7-3 and TRBJ2-1; tentatively, D is TRBD1 or TRBD2 (5 bases each). CDR1 and CDR2 from the germline V gene are SGHTA and FQGTGA. Between the trimmed V and J ends, which lost 5 bases and 0 bases, there was a span of 11 bases. The CDR3 is 15 amino acids. The CDR3 DNA follows: TGTGCCAGCAGCAGGGGAGTTAGCTCCTACAATGAGCAGTTCTTC. It yields the protein CASSRGVSSYNEQFF.

This clone was counted only a few times. This chain links TRBV7-8 with TRBJ2-3; no clear D. From germline, CDR1 is SGHVS and CDR2 FQNEAQ. The CDR3 sequence is 12 residues long. V lost 5 bases and J lost 6, with 9 bases in between. The CDR3 loop is CASSPPRDTQYF. The CDR3 nucleotides are TGTGCCAGCAGCCCCCCAAGGGATACGCAGTATTTT.

This clone was detected only a few times. The gene calls are TRBV7-9 and TRBJ2-7, with D uncertain. CDR1 is SEHNR and CDR2 is FQNEAQ in the germline V gene (reference sequence). The CDR3 runs 16 residues. With 4 bases removed from V and 0 bases from J, the gap between germline ends came to 16 bases. DNA for the CDR3: TGTGCCAGCAGCTCTCGACCCATTATTAGCTCCTACGAGCAGTACTTC. Amino acid sequence: CASSSRPIISSYEQYF.

This chain links TRBV4-2 with TRBJ1-4; no clear D gene. Deletions cut 4 bases from V and 5 bases from J, with 14 bases between. CDR1 and CDR2 (germline): LGHNA, YNFKEQ. This CDR3 is built from 15 residues. The CDR3 here is CASSPRGARNEKLFF. CDR3 DNA sequence: TGTGCCAGCAGCCCCCGTGGCGCGCGGAATGAAAAACTGTTTTTT.

This clone was found a few times. V usage is TRBV29-1 and J usage is TRBJ2-7; 9 bases match TRBD2. CDR1 is SQVTM, CDR2 ANQGSEA, per germline. This CDR3 spans 12 amino acids. With V trimmed by 7 bases and J by 1 base, 2 bases remained unmatched. CDR3 amino acids: CSGSGSSYEQYF. CDR3 sequence (DNA): TGCAGCGGTAGCGGGAGTTCCTACGAGCAGTACTTC.

This clone has a count of ten or more. The chain has TRBV7-9 and TRBJ2-7; D is ambiguous. Trimming stripped 1 base from V and 6 bases from J, with 16 bases between. Germline CDR1 reads SEHNR; CDR2 reads FQNEAQ (reference sequence). The CDR3 is made up of 15 amino acids. CDR3 loop: CASSLEVHKGGEQYF. The CDR3 nucleotides read TGTGCCAGCAGCTTAGAGGTTCACAAAGGCGGCGAGCAGTACTTC. The complete variable domain, with remaining parts taken from reference TRBV7-9 and TRBJ2-7, reads DTGVSQNPRHKITKRGQNVTFRCDPISEHNRLYWYRQTLGQGPEFLTYFQNEAQLEKSRLLSDRFSAERPKGSFSTLEIQRTEQGDSAMYLCASSLEVHKGGEQYFGPGTRLTVT.

This clone was counted between two and nine times. The chain uses TRBV5-6 and TRBJ2-5; possibly TRBD1 or TRBD2 for D (5 bases each). The V end lost 3 bases, the J end lost 5 bases, and 17 bases lay between the germline ends. CDR3 length: 15 residues. The germline V gene has CDR1 SGHDT and CDR2 YYEEEE. The CDR3 DNA reads as TGTGCCAGCAGCTCTCCCGCGGGTAGGGGTGAGACCCAGTACTTC. This translates into CASSSPAGRGETQYF.

The V and J genes are TRBV7-8 and TRBJ2-4; the D is unclear. Germline V lookup: CDR1 SGHVS, CDR2 FQNEAQ. V was trimmed by 0 bases and J by 0 bases, leaving 3 bases between them. The CDR3 has 14 amino acids. CDR3 protein: CASSLALAKNIQYF. In DNA form, the CDR3 reads TGTGCCAGCAGCTTAGCTCTAGCCAAAAACATTCAGTACTTC.

The chain recombines TRBV7-9 with TRBJ2-5; D is unresolved. Germline V gene data show CDR1 as SEHNR and CDR2 as FQNEAQ (reference sequence). This CDR3 has 15 residues. The V gene lost 3 bases and the J gene lost 0 bases, with 11 bases spanning the gap. The CDR3 DNA is TGTGCCAGCAGCTTCTTCCACGGCAACCAAGAGACCCAGTACTTC. This gives the protein CASSFFHGNQETQYF.